Detailed here is one T cell receptor (beta chain). Its antigen is not identified. Germline V gene sequence: CDR1 SGHRS, CDR2 YFSETQ. The CDR3 covers 13 residues. These data come from a study of CXCR3-negative and CXCR3-positive naive CD8 T cells. Study at large: Total TRB output reached around 140 million reads, about 1.5 +/- 0.3 million per library. Points from the study as a whole: Most assays used freshly isolated PBMCs, as cryopreservation partially reduced CXCR3. Researchers report that CXCR3-positive naive cells carry more hydrophobic TRB CDR3s than CXCR3-negative naive cells.

Researchers prepared the TRB cDNA libraries using 5' RACE with UMI labels. Reprocessing the 5' RACE reads, TCRdb reports a single entry for every CDR3 protein and omits DNA. Recorded for this sample: 140,000 to 150,000 distinct CDR3 sequences. The sequenced material came from naive CXCR3+ CD8+ T cells from blood. Documented subset: CD45RO-CCR7+CD27+CD95- naive CD8+ T cells expressing CXCR3 (TNR3+). The receptor's source is a human donor in good health. Some clones in this sample may be carry-over from other donors' samples. This chain links TRBV5-1 with TRBJ1-5. CDR3 in amino acids: CASSLTGSQPQHF.